This record covers a single T cell receptor (beta chain). What it binds is unknown. Assay used: immunoSEQ multiplex PCR; TCRdb lists only in-frame clones, some missing. The repertoire holds around 82,000 clones, with around 86% as singletons. CDR1 is SGHNT and CDR2 is YYREEE in the germline V gene (reference sequence). This CDR3 is 15 amino acids long. The J segment lost 2 bases and the V segment lost 0 bases, leaving 5 bases of the junction unmatched. The sample belongs to a study of radiotherapy plus CTLA-4 blockade in lung cancer. At the level of the study: Objective responses were observed in 18% of patients, and disease control was achieved by about 30%.

Study-level points and caveats: Tumor-origin TCR clones grew in blood after radiotherapy plus ipilimumab.

The sequencing used peripheral blood, collected from a patient treated with radiotherapy plus ipilimumab. The gene calls are TRBV5-4 and TRBJ2-7; 7 bases fit TRBD2. The clonotype comes from a human donor with non-small cell lung cancer that progressed on radiotherapy plus ipilimumab. The CDR3 loop is CASSLGLADTYEQYF. The CDR3 DNA is TGTGCCAGCAGCTTGGGGCTAGCGGATACCTACGAGCAGTACTTC.